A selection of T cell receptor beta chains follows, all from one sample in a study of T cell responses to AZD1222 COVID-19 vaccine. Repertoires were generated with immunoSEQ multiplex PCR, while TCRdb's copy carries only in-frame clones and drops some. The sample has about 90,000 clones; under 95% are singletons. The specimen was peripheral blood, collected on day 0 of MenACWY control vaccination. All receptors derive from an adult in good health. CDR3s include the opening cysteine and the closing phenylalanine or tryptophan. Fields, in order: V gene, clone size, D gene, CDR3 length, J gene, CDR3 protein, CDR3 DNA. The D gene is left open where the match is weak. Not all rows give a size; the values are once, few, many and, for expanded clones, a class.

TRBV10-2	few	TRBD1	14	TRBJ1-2	CASRGTGGDYGYTF	TGCGCCAGCAGGGGGACAGGGGGCGACTATGGCTACACCTTC
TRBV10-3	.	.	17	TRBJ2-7	CAISDPGQSPIIYGQYF	TGTGCCATCAGTGATCCCGGACAGTCCCCTATTATCTACGGGCAGTACTTC
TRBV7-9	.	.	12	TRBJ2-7	CASDLDSYEQYF	TGTGCCTCGGACTTGGACTCCTACGAGCAGTACTTC
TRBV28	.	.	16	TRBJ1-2	CASSPPPGLKRGGYTF	TGTGCCAGCAGTCCCCCCCCGGGCCTTAAGAGGGGTGGCTACACCTTC
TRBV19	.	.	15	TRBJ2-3	CASSIEAASTDTQYF	TGTGCCAGTAGTATTGAGGCTGCTAGCACAGATACGCAGTATTTT
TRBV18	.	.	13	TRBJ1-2	CASSPISSKGYTF	TGTGCCAGCTCACCAATTTCTTCAAAGGGCTACACCTTC
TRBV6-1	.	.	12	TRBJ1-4	CASSEGVEKLFF	TGTGCCAGCAGTGAAGGTGTGGAAAAACTGTTTTTT
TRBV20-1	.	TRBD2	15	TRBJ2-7	CSASPSGLVSYEQYF	TGCAGTGCTAGTCCGAGTGGACTAGTCTCCTACGAGCAGTACTTC
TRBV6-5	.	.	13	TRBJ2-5	CASSPGPVETQYF	TGTGCCAGCAGTCCCGGACCTGTCGAGACCCAGTACTTC
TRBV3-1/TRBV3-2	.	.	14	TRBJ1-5	CASSQHTGDQPQHF	TGTGCCAGCAGCCAACACACCGGCGATCAGCCCCAGCATTTT
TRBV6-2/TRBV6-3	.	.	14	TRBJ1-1	CASSLDLGATEAFF	TGTGCCAGCAGTCTTGACCTGGGGGCCACTGAAGCTTTCTTT
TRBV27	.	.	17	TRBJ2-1	CASSSLAAPSSYNEQFF	TGTGCCAGCAGTTCCCTAGCAGCGCCAAGCTCCTACAATGAGCAGTTCTTC
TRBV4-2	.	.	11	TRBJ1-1	CASSQRVEAFF	TGTGCCAGCAGCCAGAGGGTTGAAGCTTTCTTT
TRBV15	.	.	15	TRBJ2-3	CATSRDLGGTDTQYF	TGTGCCACCAGCAGAGATCTAGGGGGGACAGATACGCAGTATTTT
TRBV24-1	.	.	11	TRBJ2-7	CAMRHSYEQYF	TGTGCCATGCGTCACTCCTACGAGCAGTACTTC
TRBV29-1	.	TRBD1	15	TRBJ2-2	CSVSRTGSRTGELFF	TGCAGCGTTTCAAGGACAGGGTCTCGGACCGGGGAGCTGTTTTTT
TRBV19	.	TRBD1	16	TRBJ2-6	CASIGTVRSGANVLTF	TGTGCCAGTATCGGGACAGTAAGGTCTGGGGCCAACGTCCTGACTTTC
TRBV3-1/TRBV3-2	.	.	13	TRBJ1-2	CASSHPGARDYTF	TGTGCCAGCAGCCACCCAGGGGCCCGAGACTACACCTTC
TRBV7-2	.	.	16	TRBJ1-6	CASSRKTGSYNSPLHF	TGTGCCAGCAGCCGTAAGACCGGCTCCTATAATTCACCCCTCCACTTT
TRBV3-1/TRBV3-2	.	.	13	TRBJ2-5	CASSQGVLETQYF	TGTGCCAGCAGCCAAGGTGTACTCGAGACCCAGTACTTC
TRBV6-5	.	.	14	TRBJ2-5	CASRGDPVGETQYF	TGTGCCAGCAGAGGGGACCCCGTCGGGGAGACCCAGTACTTC
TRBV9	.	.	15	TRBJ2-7	CASSGTAGGAYEQYF	TGTGCCAGCAGCGGGACCGCCGGCGGGGCCTACGAGCAGTACTTC
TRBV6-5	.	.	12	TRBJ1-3	CASRGSGNTIYF	TGTGCCAGCAGAGGTTCTGGAAACACCATATATTTT
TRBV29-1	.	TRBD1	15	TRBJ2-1	CSVKDPGQADNEQFF	TGCAGCGTGAAAGACCCGGGACAGGCTGATAATGAGCAGTTCTTC
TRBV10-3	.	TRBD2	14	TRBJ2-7	CAISDGTSVYEQYF	TGTGCCATCAGTGACGGGACTAGCGTCTACGAGCAGTACTTC
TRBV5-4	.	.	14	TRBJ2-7	CASSHRDNPYEQYF	TGTGCCAGCAGCCACCGGGACAACCCCTACGAGCAGTACTTC
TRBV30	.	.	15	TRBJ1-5	CAWKCFPGSSQPQHF	TGTGCCTGGAAATGCTTCCCAGGGTCAAGCCAGCCCCAGCATTTT
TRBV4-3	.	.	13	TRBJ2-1	CASSQEGREEQFF	TGCGCCAGCAGCCAAGAGGGCAGAGAGGAGCAGTTCTTC
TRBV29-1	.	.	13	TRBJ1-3	CSVRQAAGNTIYF	TGCAGCGTGCGGCAAGCTGCTGGAAACACCATATATTTT
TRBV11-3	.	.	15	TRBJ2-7	CASSLGGGTTYEQYF	TGTGCCAGCAGCTTAGGGGGCGGGACGACCTACGAACAGTACTTC
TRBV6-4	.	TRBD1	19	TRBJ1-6	CASSDSRGQGRSYNSPLHF	TGTGCCAGCAGTGACTCGAGGGGGCAGGGACGCTCCTATAATTCACCCCTCCACTTT
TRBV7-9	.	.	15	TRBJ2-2	CASSPPGPTTGELFF	TGTGCCAGCAGCCCTCCGGGGCCCACCACCGGGGAGCTGTTTTTT
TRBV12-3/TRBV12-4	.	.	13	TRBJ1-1	CASSLKGDTEAFF	TGTGCCAGCAGTTTGAAGGGGGACACTGAAGCTTTCTTT
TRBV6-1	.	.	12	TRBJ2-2	CASSEGGGELFF	TGTGCCAGCAGTGAAGGGGGCGGGGAGCTGTTTTTT
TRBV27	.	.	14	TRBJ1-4	CASSSGLTNEKLFF	TGTGCCAGCAGTAGTGGGCTAACTAATGAAAAACTGTTTTTT
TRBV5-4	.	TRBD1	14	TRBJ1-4	CASSADRGREKLFF	TGTGCCAGCAGCGCGGACAGGGGAAGGGAAAAACTGTTTTTT